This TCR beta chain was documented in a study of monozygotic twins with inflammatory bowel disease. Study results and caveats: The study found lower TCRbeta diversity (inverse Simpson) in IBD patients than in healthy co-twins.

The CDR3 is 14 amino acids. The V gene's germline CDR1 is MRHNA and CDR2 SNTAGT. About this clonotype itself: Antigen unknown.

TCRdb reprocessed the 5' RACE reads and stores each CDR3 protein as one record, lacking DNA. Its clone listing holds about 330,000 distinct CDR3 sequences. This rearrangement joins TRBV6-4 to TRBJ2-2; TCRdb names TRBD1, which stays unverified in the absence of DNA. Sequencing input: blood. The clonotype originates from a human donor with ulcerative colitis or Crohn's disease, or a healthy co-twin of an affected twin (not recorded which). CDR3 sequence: CASSDRAGTGELFF.